These T cell receptor beta chains were read from a single sample in a study of cytomegalovirus exposure and HLA in healthy donors. Using immunoSEQ multiplex PCR, the repertoire was profiled, and TCRdb retains in-frame clones only, with some absent. Its table lists roughly 51,000 clones. The source material was PBMCs. The receptors were gathered from a male donor in good health and CMV-seropositive. Both conserved end residues are part of each CDR3. Each record gives: V gene, J gene, CDR3 protein.

TRBV5-1	TRBJ1-1	CASSLRPTGEGTNTEAFF
TRBV7-3	TRBJ1-1	CASRGGDTEAFF
TRBV10-3	TRBJ2-6	CAISGPTGAGANVLTF
TRBV7-9	TRBJ2-7	CASSSRTGYRIYEQYF
TRBV2	TRBJ1-3	CASSGDRYSGNTIYF
TRBV9	TRBJ2-7	CASSVTGGEQYF
TRBV7-9	TRBJ2-7	CASSSGGTGYEQYF
TRBV7-2	TRBJ2-5	CASHGTGRETQYF
TRBV7-2	TRBJ1-5	CASSSSGTGTAQPQHF
TRBV4-1	TRBJ2-7	CASSQDARGSYEQYF
TRBV19	TRBJ1-2	CASSSPGGSTYGYTF
TRBV10-2	TRBJ2-3	CASGLSTGVTGGDVPDTQYF
TRBV28	TRBJ1-5	CASSFYLYSNQPQHF
TRBV5-4	TRBJ2-7	CASSPGTSRFYEQYF
TRBV28	TRBJ2-5	CASSLPEQETQYF
TRBV19	TRBJ2-1	CASSAGTGGFNEQFF